These T cell receptor beta chains were read from a single sample in a study of blood T cell repertoires in COVID-19. Some clones are missing from TCRdb's copy, which holds only in-frame ones; the method was immunoSEQ multiplex PCR. The profile shows hundreds of thousands of clones, 83% of them singletons. Specimen: peripheral blood. The receptors were sampled from a woman under 40 with COVID-19, enrolled during active disease. CDR3s include the opening cysteine and the closing phenylalanine or tryptophan. D genes are given only for firm matches. A row's size may be missing; if present it is once, few, many or a size class.

TRBJ1-1 | few | TRBV7-2 | TRBD1 | TGTGCCAGCAGCGCCCGCCGGACAGGGCTGAACACTGAAGCTTTCTTT | CASSARRTGLNTEAFF
TRBJ1-3 | few | TRBV19 | TRBD1 | TGTGCCAGTGTGAGGGGGCCTGGAAACACCATATATTTT | CASVRGPGNTIYF
TRBJ2-1 | NA | TRBV6-2/TRBV6-3 | TRBD1 | TGTGCCAGCAGTCGGCTGGACAGGGGGCTGGGTGAGCAGTTCTTC | CASSRLDRGLGEQFF
TRBJ2-7 | NA | TRBV7-8 | TRBD2 | TGTGCCAGCACCCTAGCGGGGGGTGACTCCTACGAGCAGTACTTC | CASTLAGGDSYEQYF
TRBJ1-4 | NA | TRBV19 | TRBD1 | TGTGCCAGTAGTGCTCCGGGACAGGGTCTCTCTGATGAAAAACTGTTTTTT | CASSAPGQGLSDEKLFF
TRBJ2-5 | NA | TRBV6-2/TRBV6-3 | NA | TGTGCCAGCAGTTATGGGCAGGGATGGGAAGAGACCCAGTACTTC | CASSYGQGWEETQYF
TRBJ1-5 | NA | TRBV25-1 | TRBD1 | TGTGCCAGCAGTGAATATAGGGGCAGGGGGCACAATCAGCCCCAGCATTTT | CASSEYRGRGHNQPQHF
TRBJ2-1 | NA | TRBV11-1 | TRBD2 | TGTGCCAGCAGCTTGGGGGGCGCTAGCGGGAGCCGGGGGCAGTTCTTC | CASSLGGASGSRGQFF
TRBJ2-1 | NA | TRBV6-5 | NA | TGTGCCAGCACCGGGACAACCCCTCGCTACAATGAGCAGTTCTTC | CASTGTTPRYNEQFF
TRBJ2-7 | once | TRBV28 | TRBD2 | TGTGCCAGCAGTTCAGCGGGGGGCTACGAGCAGTACTTC | CASSSAGGYEQYF
TRBJ1-1 | NA | TRBV7-3 | TRBD1 | TGTGCCAGCAGCTTAACGGACAGGGTGGAAGCTTTCTTT | CASSLTDRVEAFF
TRBJ2-3 | NA | TRBV7-9 | TRBD1 | TGTGCCAGCAGCTTAGCCTCCGGGACAGGCACAGATACGCAGTATTTT | CASSLASGTGTDTQYF
TRBJ2-7 | NA | TRBV11-2 | TRBD1 | TGTGCCAGCAGCCTCGGGACAGGGAGAACCTACGAGCAGTACTTC | CASSLGTGRTYEQYF
TRBJ2-1 | NA | TRBV20-1 | NA | TGCAGTGCCGGGGTAGATGAGCAGTTCTTC | CSAGVDEQFF
TRBJ1-2 | NA | TRBV7-8 | NA | TGTGCCAGCAGCTTAGTAGCGGCGGCCCTTAACTATGGCTACACCTTC | CASSLVAAALNYGYTF
TRBJ1-2 | NA | TRBV28 | NA | TGTGCCAGCAGCGCAGGGCCTGCTAACTATGGCTACACCTTC | CASSAGPANYGYTF
TRBJ1-3 | few | TRBV11-2 | TRBD1 | TGTGCCAGCAGCTTCCGGGGACAGGGGGCGAGAGGAAACACCATATATTTT | CASSFRGQGARGNTIYF
TRBJ1-4 | NA | TRBV27 | NA | TGTGCCAGCAGCCCACGCCTGGCTGAAAAACTGTTTTTT | CASSPRLAEKLFF
TRBJ1-2 | NA | TRBV6-6 | NA | TGTGCCAGCAGTTACGGTGGGCAGTACTATGGCTACACCTTC | CASSYGGQYYGYTF
TRBJ2-1 | NA | TRBV5-4 | TRBD2 | TGTGCCAGCAGCTGGAAGCGGGAGAATTTGGGGGTGGAGCAGTTCTTC | CASSWKRENLGVEQFF
TRBJ2-7 | NA | TRBV19 | NA | TGTGCCAGTAGTATAAGTTCCAGCGTTGACGAGCAGTACTTC | CASSISSSVDEQYF
TRBJ1-1 | NA | TRBV10-3 | NA | TGTGCCATCAGTGAATACAGGTACACTGAAGCTTTCTTT | CAISEYRYTEAFF
TRBJ1-2 | NA | TRBV5-4 | TRBD1 | TGTGCCAGCAGCCCGGACAGGGGTGACTATGGCTACACCTTC | CASSPDRGDYGYTF
TRBJ1-2 | NA | TRBV2 | TRBD1 | TGTGCCAGCAGTGTGACAGGGGACTATGGCTACACCTTC | CASSVTGDYGYTF
TRBJ2-7 | NA | TRBV15 | TRBD2 | TGTGCCACCAGCAGAGACCGCGGGAGCGAGCAGTACTTC | CATSRDRGSEQYF
TRBJ2-7 | NA | TRBV23-1 | NA | TGCGCCAGCAGTCAAGGACTGCGAGGGGGGGACCGGCGCGACGAGCAGTACTTC | CASSQGLRGGDRRDEQYF
TRBJ1-1 | few | TRBV12-3/TRBV12-4 | NA | TGTGCCAGCAGTTTGTATCCCAACACTGAAGCTTTCTTT | CASSLYPNTEAFF
TRBJ1-1 | NA | TRBV4-1 | NA | TGCGCCAGCAGCCAAGGGCAGGGGTTCGCTGAAGCTTTCTTT | CASSQGQGFAEAFF
TRBJ1-2 | NA | TRBV7-9 | NA | TGTGCCAGCAGCACAAATGGCTATGGCTACACCTTC | CASSTNGYGYTF
TRBJ2-2 | NA | TRBV5-1 | TRBD2 | TGCGCCAGCAGCATCACGACTAGCGGGAACACCGGGGAGCTGTTTTTT | CASSITTSGNTGELFF
TRBJ2-7 | NA | TRBV12-5 | NA | TGTGCTAGTGGTTTTGAGCCTACTTACGAGCAGTACTTC | CASGFEPTYEQYF
TRBJ2-2 | NA | TRBV11-3 | NA | TGTGCCAGCAGCCCTTCCGTGGGCAGCACCGGGGAGCTGTTTTTT | CASSPSVGSTGELFF
TRBJ2-1 | NA | TRBV11-3 | TRBD1 | TGTGCCAGCAGCTTAGGGGCAGGGGGCAATGAGCAGTTCTTC | CASSLGAGGNEQFF
TRBJ1-2 | NA | TRBV9 | TRBD1 | TGTGCCAGCAGCGTAGGGACAGGGGCGGGGGCTAACTATGGCTACACCTTC | CASSVGTGAGANYGYTF
TRBJ2-5 | NA | TRBV5-4 | NA | TGTGCCAGCAGCTTGTTTAGGGGAGAGACCCAGTACTTC | CASSLFRGETQYF
TRBJ2-7 | once | TRBV7-6 | NA | TGTGCCAGCAGCTTATATCCGCGGGGGACGGGACACGAGCGCGAGCAGTACTTC | CASSLYPRGTGHEREQYF
TRBJ2-7 | NA | TRBV29-1 | TRBD2 | TGCAGCGTACTCAAGCTAGCGGGCCTTAACTACGAGCAGTACTTC | CSVLKLAGLNYEQYF
TRBJ2-7 | NA | TRBV27 | NA | TGTGCCAGCAGTTCCGCGGGGGCGACTACTTACGAGCAGTACTTC | CASSSAGATTYEQYF
TRBJ1-3 | NA | TRBV3-1/TRBV3-2 | NA | TGTGCCAGCAGCGGCGGGAGCTCTGGAAACACCATATATTTT | CASSGGSSGNTIYF
TRBJ2-5 | NA | TRBV5-1 | NA | TGCGCCAGCCGCCCTGAAGGGGTACGCCAAGAGACCCAGTACTTC | CASRPEGVRQETQYF
TRBJ2-3 | NA | TRBV7-3 | NA | TGTGCCAGCAGCTTATTTAGCCCGGATACGCAGTATTTT | CASSLFSPDTQYF
TRBJ1-1 | NA | TRBV6-4 | NA | TGTGCCAGCAGTGATACCCCAGGGGCTCGCACTGAAGCTTTCTTT | CASSDTPGARTEAFF
TRBJ2-7 | NA | TRBV13 | TRBD1 | TGTGCCAGCAGCTCCGTATTTCCGGGACAGCCCTACGAGCAGTACTTC | CASSSVFPGQPYEQYF
TRBJ2-3 | NA | TRBV27 | TRBD2 | TGTGCCAGCAGTCTCATTAGCGGGAGGACAGATACGCAGTATTTT | CASSLISGRTDTQYF
TRBJ2-2 | NA | TRBV4-3 | NA | TGCGCCAGCAGCCAAGATCTGCGAGGGGGGGAGCTGTTTTTT | CASSQDLRGGELFF
TRBJ1-5 | NA | TRBV4-1 | NA | TGCGCCAGCAGCCAAGAAGGGGGGGATATTAATCAGCCCCAGCATTTT | CASSQEGGDINQPQHF
TRBJ1-1 | NA | TRBV28 | NA | TGTGCCAGCAGTTTTCCTACGAACACTGAAGCTTTCTTT | CASSFPTNTEAFF
TRBJ1-1 | NA | TRBV29-1 | TRBD1 | TGCAGCGGAGTGGACAGGGTCGCTGAAGCTTTCTTT | CSGVDRVAEAFF
TRBJ2-2 | NA | TRBV5-1 | TRBD1 | TGCGCCAGCAGCCCAGCGACAGGGGGGTCGAACACCGGGGAGCTGTTTTTT | CASSPATGGSNTGELFF
TRBJ1-5 | NA | TRBV9 | NA | TGTGCCAGCAGCGCCCGGGCCGGGGGTCAGCCCCAGCATTTT | CASSARAGGQPQHF
TRBJ1-2 | NA | TRBV5-4 | NA | TGTGCCAGCAGCTTAGGGGCGCAGTATGGCTACACCTTC | CASSLGAQYGYTF
TRBJ2-2 | NA | TRBV7-3 | TRBD2 | TGTGCCAGCAGCTTAAAGGCGGGACTAGCGGCCGGGGAGCTGTTTTTT | CASSLKAGLAAGELFF
TRBJ2-3 | NA | TRBV29-1 | TRBD2 | TGCAGCGTTGGGTCCGGGGGGGCCCTCTCGAACACAGATACGCAGTATTTT | CSVGSGGALSNTDTQYF
TRBJ1-6 | NA | TRBV7-2 | NA | TGTGCCAGCAGCTTAGTCTTTCTGCGACAGGCCAATTCACCCCTCCACTTT | CASSLVFLRQANSPLHF
TRBJ2-3 | NA | TRBV13 | TRBD1 | TGTGCCAGCAGCCCCAAAACAGGGGGGATTAGCACAGATACGCAGTATTTT | CASSPKTGGISTDTQYF